This passage covers 28 T cell receptor beta chains from one sample sequenced in a study of vaccination effects on CD4 cells after COVID-19 (dated by TCRdb to 2021 to 2024). The library was made by the immunoSEQ multiplex PCR assay. Imported from immuneACCESS, the table was reduced by TCRdb to in-frame sequences with V and J called. These copies leave out some clones; in studies compared against another copy, an unresolved V gene accounts for under half, and the cause of the remainder is not known. In this sample the table shows about 61,000 clones, roughly 73% of which occur a single time. The top ten clones comprise 1% to 1.5% of the sample. The ViraFEST assay stimulated PBMC with viral peptide pools and then used TCR sequencing to identify antigen-specific CD4+ T cell clonotypes by expansion. After more than 9 days of culture, CD4+ T cells were isolated with the EasySep CD4+ T cell isolation kit. Two doses of either the BNT162b2 or the mRNA-1273 mRNA SARS-CoV-2 vaccine were administered to participants.

These receptors' targets are unknown. Sequenced here: CD4+ T cells from PBMCs cultured with HCoV-229E spike peptides, sampled after COVID-19 vaccination. The meaning of the sample's cell subset or site label: HCoV-229E spike overlapping peptide pool stimulation. The receptors shown here come from a human donor who received a COVID-19 vaccine.

The CDR3 DNA reads as TGTGCCAGCAGCGCAGGGACCGGGGCCAACGTCCTGACTTTC. Residues: CASSAGTGANVLTF. This chain joins TRBV6-5 and TRBJ2-6; either TRBD1 or TRBD2 may supply D (5 bases each). The germline V gene has CDR1 MNHEY and CDR2 SVGAGI. The CDR3 runs 14 residues. Trimming took off 6 bases at V and 4 bases at J, with 10 bases between the two ends.

The chain joins TRBV15 to TRBJ2-5, with 9 bases fitting TRBD1. CDR3 length: 16 residues. Trimming took 2 bases from V and 3 from J; bases not matched to a gene: 7. The V gene's germline CDR1 is LNHNV and CDR2 YYDKDF (reference sequence). The CDR3 loop is CATSRPTGGLEETQYF. CDR3 nucleotides: TGTGCCACCAGCAGACCCACAGGGGGCCTGGAAGAGACCCAGTACTTC.

The rearrangement uses TRBV6-5 and TRBJ1-1; a weak D match, TRBD1 (6 bases). Trimming cost V 8 bases and J 5 bases, with 18 bases left between them. From germline, CDR1 is MNHEY and CDR2 SVGAGI. The CDR3 length is 14 residues. CDR3 residues: CASGRQVLGTEAFF. In nucleotides, the CDR3 is TGTGCCAGCGGAAGACAGGTCTTGGGGACTGAAGCTTTCTTT.

The chain uses TRBV11-2 and TRBJ1-1; D unresolved. Germline CDR1 SGHAT, CDR2 FQNNGV. The CDR3 has 13 amino acids. The ends were cut back, 4 bases at V and 1 base at J, with 7 bases in the middle. The CDR3 here is CASSCLRNTEAFF. The CDR3, as DNA: TGTGCCAGCAGCTGCTTACGGAACACTGAAGCTTTCTTT.

This clone was recorded only once. The chain has TRBV4-3 and TRBJ1-2; 7 nucleotides align to TRBD1. This CDR3 has 14 amino acids. Germline CDR1 is LGHNA and CDR2 is YSLEER. Losses at the gene ends were 0 bases for V and 6 bases for J; bases not matched to a gene: 4. CDR3 loop: CASSQEGTAHGYTF. In nucleotides, the CDR3 is TGCGCCAGCAGCCAAGAGGGGACAGCTCATGGCTACACCTTC.

The J gene is TRBJ1-1, the V gene TRBV5-1; D is undetermined. The CDR3 totals 16 residues. Trimming left V 2 bases short and J 1 base short, with 15 bases between. In germline, CDR1 is SGHRS, CDR2 YFSETQ. In nucleotides, the CDR3 is TGCGCCAGCAGCTTTAGATGGGAGACACCGAACACTGAAGCTTTCTTT. It specifies CASSFRWETPNTEAFF.

The gene calls are TRBV4-1 and TRBJ2-2; TRBD2 aligns across 9 bases. Trimming removed 3 bases from V and 5 bases from J; junction bases left unmatched: 4. Germline CDR1 reads MGHRA; CDR2 reads YSYEKL. The CDR3 length is 15 residues. The CDR3 reads CASSQGLAPTGELFF. The CDR3 DNA reads as TGCGCCAGCAGCCAGGGACTAGCCCCAACCGGGGAGCTGTTTTTT.

This sequence joins TRBV5-1 and TRBJ2-7, with D tentatively TRBD1 (5 bases). From germline, CDR1 is SGHRS and CDR2 YFSETQ. The CDR3 consists of 14 residues. Trimming cost V 4 bases and J 0 bases, with 11 bases left between them. CDR3 in DNA: TGCGCCAGCAGCCTCGACAGTAGCTCCTACGAGCAGTACGTC. This encodes CASSLDSSSYEQYV.

This chain joins TRBV5-1 and TRBJ2-5; maybe TRBD1 (5 bases). There are 14 residues in the CDR3. Germline lookup yields CDR1 SGHRS and CDR2 YFSETQ. V lost 2 bases to trimming and J lost 5 bases, with 13 bases between them. CDR3 loop: CASSFSQGRETQYF. The CDR3, as DNA: TGCGCCAGCAGCTTCTCTCAGGGAAGGGAGACCCAGTACTTC.

The J gene is TRBJ1-1, the V gene TRBV14; no firm D call. V lost 4 bases, J lost 1 base, and 7 bases lay in between. The CDR3 consists of 13 residues. The germline V gene encodes CDR1 SGHDN and CDR2 FVKESK. The CDR3 here is CASSRQPNTEAFF. CDR3 coding DNA: TGTGCCAGCAGCCGGCAGCCGAACACTGAAGCTTTCTTT.

The DNA for the CDR3 is TGTGCCAGCAGTGAGTACAGGGGTTCCAACTATGGCTACACCTTC. Translation gives CASSEYRGSNYGYTF. The chain recombines TRBV5-4 with TRBJ1-2; TRBD1 aligns across 7 bases. The CDR3 runs 15 residues. V was pared by 5 bases and J by 2 bases, with 9 bases of the junction left unmatched. CDR1 and CDR2 from the germline V gene are SGHNT and YYREEE (reference sequence).

The chain has TRBV30 and TRBJ1-6; possible D gene TRBD1, 6 bases. Germline V gene sequence: CDR1 GTSNPN, CDR2 SVGIG (reference sequence). CDR3 length equals 15 residues. Deletions cut 0 bases from V and 5 bases from J, with 11 bases between. The CDR3 region has the DNA TGTGCCTGGAGTGTAAGCAGGGGAAATAATTCACCCCTCCACTTT. Translating it yields CAWSVSRGNNSPLHF. The whole variable domain, filled in from reference TRBV30 and TRBJ1-6, reads SQTIHQWPATLVQPVGSPLSLECTVEGTSNPNLYWYRQAAGRGLQLLFYSVGIGQISSEVPQNLSASRPQDRQFILSSKKLLLSDSGFYLCAWSVSRGNNSPLHFGNGTRLTVT.

The V call is TRBV11-2, the J call TRBJ1-1; the D is unclear. The CDR3 runs to 13 residues. Germline V gives CDR1 SGHAT, CDR2 FQNNGV. Trimming removed 5 bases from V and 1 base from J, with 8 bases in between. The CDR3 loop is CASSLQTNTEAFF. In nucleotides, the CDR3 is TGTGCCAGCAGCCTGCAAACGAACACTGAAGCTTTCTTT.

The V gene is TRBV5-1, the J gene TRBJ1-3; possible D gene TRBD1, 6 bases. The V end was cut by 3 bases, the J end by 3 bases, with 16 bases between. Germline V gene lookup returns CDR1 SGHRS and CDR2 YFSETQ. This CDR3 contains 16 residues. CDR3: CASSSATGQLGNTIYF. Here the CDR3 DNA reads TGCGCCAGCAGCTCCGCTACGGGACAACTTGGAAACACCATATATTTT.

The chain combines TRBV2 with TRBJ2-3; perhaps TRBD2 as D (5 bases). Germline CDR1 reads SNHLY; CDR2 reads FYNNEI. Trimming stripped 1 base from V and 1 base from J, with 12 bases between. This CDR3 has 16 amino acids. CDR3 loop: CASSEVGGAGTDTQYF. DNA of the CDR3: TGTGCCAGCAGTGAAGTTGGAGGTGCTGGCACAGATACGCAGTATTTT.

J is TRBJ1-5 and V is TRBV27, with 12 bases that match TRBD1. The CDR3 covers 19 residues. J gave up 0 bases and V 5 bases, and 11 bases lay outside the gene matches. The germline V gene has CDR1 MNHEY and CDR2 SMNVEV (reference sequence). CDR3 residues: CASSRGTGGDFYSNQPQHF. DNA for the CDR3: TGTGCCAGCAGTCGCGGGACAGGGGGCGATTTCTATAGCAATCAGCCCCAGCATTTT.

A single count supports this clone. The chain uses TRBV10-2 and TRBJ2-1; either TRBD1 or TRBD2 may fit D (6 bases each). V was cut by 5 bases and J by 9 bases, with 17 bases left in between. Germline CDR1 and CDR2: WSHSY and SAAADI. CDR3 length equals 14 residues. CDR3 sequence: CASSRGDPAGEQFF. CDR3 DNA sequence: TGCGCCAGCAGTAGGGGGGACCCGGCCGGTGAGCAGTTCTTC.

The chain employs TRBV24-1 and TRBJ2-3; D gene ambiguous. Trimming cost V 7 bases and J 0 bases, with 10 bases left between them. This CDR3 region has 14 residues. CDR1 is KGHDR, CDR2 SFDVKD, per germline. In DNA, the CDR3 is TGTGCCACCAGGGGCGAGATAAGCACAGATACGCAGTATTTT. Translated: CATRGEISTDTQYF.

The chain couples TRBV6-2 or TRBV6-3 to TRBJ1-4; TRBD1 might be the D (5 bases). The CDR3 covers 17 residues. CDR1 and CDR2 (germline): MNHEY, SVGEGT. V lost 6 bases and J 1 base, leaving 18 bases between the germline ends. CDR3 protein: CASSQPPGRETNEKLFF. The CDR3 DNA is TGTGCCAGCAGCCAACCACCAGGGCGTGAAACTAATGAAAAACTGTTTTTT.

The chain recombines TRBV5-6 with TRBJ1-4, with 10 bases lining up with TRBD1. V was clipped by 4 bases and J by 8 bases; unmatched bases: 8. The CDR3 contains 15 residues. Germline V gives CDR1 SGHDT, CDR2 YYEEEE. The chain's CDR3 is CASSDDRGLREKLFF. The CDR3 nucleotides are TGTGCCAGCAGCGACGACAGGGGGCTACGCGAAAAACTGTTTTTT. The full variable domain, in which reference TRBV5-6 and TRBJ1-4 provide the parts outside the CDR3, is DAGVTQSPTHLIKTRGQQVTLRCSPKSGHDTVSWYQQALGQGPQFIFQYYEEEERQRGNFPDRFSGHQFPNYSSELNVNALLLGDSALYLCASSDDRGLREKLFFGSGTQLSVL.

The gene calls are TRBV6-5 and TRBJ1-5; 9 bases map to TRBD1. Per the germline V gene, CDR1 is MNHEY and CDR2 is SVGAGI. The CDR3 contains 14 residues. V was pared by 6 bases and J by 4 bases, with 4 bases of the junction left unmatched. The CDR3 DNA reads TGTGCCAGCAGCTCCGGGACAGGGAATCAGCCCCAGCATTTT. Translation gives CASSSGTGNQPQHF.

This clone occurred a few times. The rearrangement joins TRBV4-1 to TRBJ2-2; no clear D gene. CDR1 and CDR2 (germline): MGHRA, YSYEKL. V lost 4 bases, J lost 1 base, and 13 bases lay in between. The CDR3 runs 16 residues. DNA for the CDR3: TGCGCCAGCAGCCCACAAGAGTTTCGGAACACCGGGGAGCTGTTTTTT. It encodes CASSPQEFRNTGELFF.

The chain combines TRBV19 with TRBJ2-5; tentatively, D is TRBD2 (6 bases). The CDR3 consists of 12 residues. V was pared by 5 bases and J by 11 bases, with 15 bases between. CDR1 LNHDA and CDR2 SQIVND come from the germline V gene (reference sequence). The CDR3 loop reads CASSQGTALQYF. DNA of the CDR3: TGTGCCAGTAGTCAAGGGACTGCCTTACAGTACTTC.

The J gene is TRBJ2-7, the V gene TRBV28; 7 nucleotides align to TRBD1. V dropped 6 bases and J dropped 3; count of bases not matched to a gene: 11. The CDR3 is 15 amino acids. Per germline, CDR1 MDHEN and CDR2 SYDVKM. The CDR3 region is CASSQSDRVLYEQYV. The CDR3 nucleotides read TGTGCCAGCAGCCAGTCCGACAGGGTGCTCTACGAGCAGTACGTC.

Only a few counts were recorded for this clone. The genes are TRBV28 and TRBJ1-2, with TRBD1 matching over 8 bases. V shed 9 bases, J shed 5 bases, and the junction held 20 bases outside the gene matches. CDR1 is MDHEN and CDR2 is SYDVKM in the germline V gene. The CDR3 has 17 amino acids. The CDR3 protein is CASLTPEGQGARYGYTF. CDR3 DNA: TGTGCCAGTTTAACCCCCGAGGGGCAGGGGGCGCGATATGGCTACACCTTC.

This chain joins TRBV5-4 and TRBJ1-6; D may be TRBD1 (5 bases). CDR1 is SGHNT and CDR2 is YYREEE in the germline V gene (reference sequence). This CDR3 has 16 amino acids. The V end was cut by 4 bases, the J end by 8 bases, with 19 bases between. CDR3 nucleotides: TGTGCCAGCAGCGCGGCCGGGACCCCGGGTTATTCACCCCTCCACTTT. It is translated as CASSAAGTPGYSPLHF.

This chain connects TRBV7-5 to TRBJ2-1; the table gives TRBD2 as D, unverified against the DNA. TRBV7-5 constitutes a pseudogene. The CDR3 covers 11 residues. Here the CDR3 DNA reads TGTGCCAGAAGCAGAACGGATGAGCAGTTCTTC. Translated, it gives CARSRTDEQFF.

The genes are TRBV6-6 and TRBJ2-7; D might be TRBD1 (7 bases). Trimming cost V 4 bases and J 9 bases, with 16 bases left between them. The length of the CDR3 is 13 residues. Per germline, CDR1 MNHNY and CDR2 SVGAGI (reference sequence). CDR3 loop: CASSFQGGIRQYV. CDR3 nucleotide sequence: TGTGCCAGCAGTTTCCAGGGGGGTATACGGCAGTACGTC.